These 3 T cell receptor beta chains came from one sample sequenced in a study of naive and memory T cell subsets. The beta constant-region primer was an equimolar mix of two oligonucleotides covering TRBC1 and TRBC2. The ligated cDNA underwent four PCR rounds using SP2 and nested alpha and beta constant-region primers. TCRdb independently ran MiXCR on the UMI-ligation and nested PCR reads; one entry per CDR3 protein. The data contain 95,000 to 150,000 distinct CDR3 sequences, 35% to 40% of them singletons. The material sequenced was central memory CD4+ T cells from blood. The source of these receptors is a human donor in good health.

In this sample, this clonotype turned up many times. The V gene is TRBV3-1, the J gene TRBJ1-1; TRBD1 matches 7 bases. The J segment lost 7 bases and the V segment lost 1 base, leaving 9 bases of the junction unmatched. CDR1 is LGHDT and CDR2 is YNNKEL in the germline V gene (reference sequence). CDR3 size: 15 residues. As DNA, the CDR3 is TGTGCCAGCAGCCAAGGAGAGACAGGGCTTGGTGAAGCTTTCTTT. Translating it yields CASSQGETGLGEAFF.

In this sample, this clonotype turned up many times. The CDR3 reads CASTLRASTPYNEQFF. The CDR3 DNA reads as TGTGCCAGCACACTTAGAGCGTCAACCCCCTACAATGAGCAGTTCTTC. The rearrangement uses TRBV12-3 or TRBV12-4 and TRBJ2-1; D is uncertain. V shed 7 bases and J shed 2 bases, with 18 bases lying between them. The CDR3 consists of 16 residues.

This clonotype came up many times. V and J are TRBV20-1 and TRBJ2-7; the match to TRBD1 covers 7 bases. V shed 5 bases and J 3 bases; nucleotides not matched to a gene: 7. The CDR3 consists of 13 residues. Looked up from germline, CDR1 is DFQATT and CDR2 is SNEGSKA (reference sequence). CDR3 residues: CSAGYRGDYEQYF. The CDR3 DNA follows: TGCAGTGCTGGATACAGGGGCGACTACGAGCAGTACTTC.